Below are 5 T cell receptor beta chains sequenced from a single sample in a study of blood T cell repertoires in COVID-19. Data came from immunoSEQ multiplex PCR; TCRdb stores just in-frame clones and leaves some out. The sample consists of roughly 230,000 clones, approximately 84% of them appearing once. The material sequenced was PBMCs or T cells enriched from blood (not recorded which). The receptors were gathered from a woman aged 45-65 years who had been exposed to COVID-19.

The V call is TRBV19, the J call TRBJ1-5; a weak D match, TRBD1 (6 bases). This CDR3 is built from 14 residues. CDR1 is LNHDA, CDR2 SQIVND, per germline (reference sequence). V gave up 7 bases and J gave up 3 bases, with 13 bases separating them. The DNA of the CDR3 is TGTGCCAGTACCCCTAGACAGGCCAATCAGCCCCAGCATTTT. It translates to CASTPRQANQPQHF.

This sequence joins TRBV6-5 and TRBJ1-1; the D gene is possibly TRBD1 (6 bases). Trimming removed 6 bases from V and 7 bases from J, with 18 bases in between. This CDR3 is built from 14 residues. Germline V gene lookup returns CDR1 MNHEY and CDR2 SVGAGI. The CDR3 sequence: CASRTPRGLNEAFF. DNA for the CDR3: TGTGCCAGCAGGACCCCCAGGGGTCTTAATGAAGCTTTCTTT.

This rearrangement joins TRBV7-2 to TRBJ2-1; 9 positions agree with TRBD2. The CDR3 contains 18 residues. Germline V CDR1 and CDR2: SGHTA, FQGNSA. V shed 5 bases, J shed 2 bases, and the junction held 13 bases outside the gene matches. This chain's CDR3 is CASSLRWGLAGTYNEQFF. CDR3 nucleotide sequence: TGTGCCAGCAGCCTCCGCTGGGGGCTAGCGGGGACCTACAATGAGCAGTTCTTC.

This chain uses TRBV7-2 with TRBJ2-3; TRBD2 matches at 7 bases. V shed 1 base, J shed 5 bases, and the junction held 9 bases outside the gene matches. The CDR3 runs 16 residues. CDR1 and CDR2 from the germline V gene are SGHTA and FQGNSA. The CDR3, as DNA: TGTGCCAGCAGCTTAGTGGGCCTAGCGGTAAGAGATACGCAGTATTTT. As protein: CASSLVGLAVRDTQYF. Using reference TRBV7-2 and TRBJ2-3 for the parts outside the CDR3, the full variable domain is GAGVSQSPSNKVTEKGKDVELRCDPISGHTALYWYRQSLGQGLEFLIYFQGNSAPDKSGLPSDRFSAERTGGSVSTLTIQRTQQEDSAVYLCASSLVGLAVRDTQYFGPGTRLTVL.

V is TRBV27 and J is TRBJ2-3; D unclear. V lost 3 bases and J lost 4, with 14 bases in between. The CDR3 extends over 15 amino acids. Germline assignment: CDR1 MNHEY and CDR2 SMNVEV (reference sequence). The CDR3 bases are TGTGCCAGCAGTTTTACGGGTCGGATTGCAGATACGCAGTATTTT. Translation gives CASSFTGRIADTQYF.